Following are 22 T cell receptor beta chains from one sample sequenced in a study of identical twins. TCRdb reprocessed the 5' RACE reads via MiXCR and lists one record per CDR3 protein. The sample records about 250,000 distinct CDR3 sequences, 6.5% to 9.5% being singletons. This sample also belongs to another study, concerning yellow fever vaccine responses in identical twins.

Material for sequencing was CD8+ T cells sorted from blood. Receptors originate from a woman between 18 and 30 years old in good health.

This clonotype was found a few times. The chain recombines TRBV28 with TRBJ2-7, with a possible D match to TRBD1 (6 bases). The germline V gene encodes CDR1 MDHEN and CDR2 SYDVKM. Trimming took off 4 bases at V and 1 base at J, with 14 bases between the two ends. The CDR3 runs to 15 residues. CDR3 protein: CASSSETGTSYEQYF. The CDR3, as DNA: TGTGCCAGCAGTTCCGAGACAGGTACTTCCTACGAGCAGTACTTC.

This clonotype was observed at least ten times. The rearrangement links TRBV29-1 to TRBJ2-5; the D is unclear. Germline V lookup: CDR1 SQVTM, CDR2 ANQGSEA. This CDR3 is 10 amino acids long. Trimming pared 5 bases from V and 5 bases from J, leaving 6 bases between. CDR3 nucleotides: TGCAGCGTTTTACGTGAGACCCAGTACTTC. Amino acids: CSVLRETQYF.

In its sample, this clonotype was seen many times. The chain joins TRBV7-2 to TRBJ2-7, with D possibly matching TRBD2 (6 bases). The CDR3 covers 16 residues. V was pared by 2 bases and J by 4 bases, with 18 bases between. Germline CDR1 is SGHTA and CDR2 is FQGNSA. CDR3 sequence: CASSLRGGPVGYEQYF. The CDR3 DNA reads as TGTGCCAGCAGCTTAAGGGGAGGTCCCGTGGGGTACGAGCAGTACTTC. Based on the CDR3 plus reference TRBV7-2 and TRBJ2-7, the full variable domain is GAGVSQSPSNKVTEKGKDVELRCDPISGHTALYWYRQSLGQGLEFLIYFQGNSAPDKSGLPSDRFSAERTGGSVSTLTIQRTQQEDSAVYLCASSLRGGPVGYEQYFGPGTRLTVT.

This chain links TRBV4-3 with TRBJ2-7; 7 bases are a match to TRBD1. Germline V gives CDR1 LGHNA, CDR2 YSLEER. The CDR3 is made up of 13 amino acids. V lost 3 bases and J lost 5; bases outside the gene matches: 4. CDR3 DNA sequence: TGCGCCAGCAGCCAGAACAGGGGACACGAGCAGTACTTC. Protein: CASSQNRGHEQYF.

CDR3 nucleotide sequence: TGTGCCAGCAGTCCAGTAGCGGGGAACTACAATGAGCAGTTCTTC. Its protein product is CASSPVAGNYNEQFF. This rearrangement joins TRBV27 to TRBJ2-1; 8 bases are a match to TRBD2. This CDR3 has 15 amino acids. Germline-derived CDR1 and CDR2 are MNHEY and SMNVEV (reference sequence). Trimming took 5 bases from V and 3 from J; bases not matched to a gene: 6.

CDR3 sequence (DNA): TGTGCCATCTGTTCAGAACCGGGACTAGCGGGGGTAAAGACCGGGGAGCTGTTTTTT. This codes for CAICSEPGLAGVKTGELFF. The rearrangement links TRBV2 to TRBJ2-2; 14 nucleotides line up with TRBD2. The CDR3 length is 19 residues. Germline CDR1 and CDR2: SNHLY and FYNNEI. The junction had 18 bases not matched to a gene; V was cut back by 10 bases and J by 5 bases.

This clonotype was seen more than once but under ten times. The chain is built from TRBV4-3 and TRBJ2-7; 8 bases are shared with TRBD1. The V gene's germline CDR1 is LGHNA and CDR2 YSLEER. The CDR3 runs to 16 residues. Trimming at V came to 3 bases and at J to 2 bases, leaving 9 bases not matched to a gene. The CDR3 reads CASSQAARGLTYEQYF. Written as DNA, the CDR3 is TGCGCCAGCAGCCAGGCCGCCAGGGGGCTTACCTACGAGCAGTACTTC.

CDR3 residues: CASSTLAGPYEQYF. As DNA, the CDR3 is TGTGCCAGCAGTACACTAGCGGGACCCTACGAGCAGTACTTC. The J gene is TRBJ2-7, the V gene TRBV27, with 10 positions matching TRBD2. The CDR3 loop spans 14 amino acids. V was pared by 5 bases and J by 2 bases, with 3 bases of the junction left unmatched. Per germline, CDR1 MNHEY and CDR2 SMNVEV (reference sequence).

V is TRBV5-1 and J is TRBJ2-7; maybe TRBD2 (7 bases). Germline CDR1 SGHRS, CDR2 YFSETQ. Trimming pared 3 bases from V and 0 bases from J, leaving 13 bases between. The CDR3 is 15 residues long. The DNA of the CDR3 is TGCGCCAGCAGCTCCTTGGGGGGGGCCTCCTACGAGCAGTACTTC. Amino acid sequence: CASSSLGGASYEQYF.

V and J are TRBV29-1 and TRBJ1-3, with D tentatively TRBD1 (5 bases). Trimming shortened V by 4 bases and J by 0 bases, and 7 bases separated the two germline ends. CDR1 and CDR2 from the germline V gene are SQVTM and ANQGSEA. The CDR3 contains 13 residues. The CDR3 here is CSVVGGSGNTIYF. The CDR3 DNA reads as TGCAGCGTTGTTGGGGGCTCTGGAAACACCATATATTTT.

The CDR3 coding sequence is TGTGCCAGCAGGACTCTCTTCTCCTACAATGAGCAGTTCTTC. It yields the protein CASRTLFSYNEQFF. The rearrangement links TRBV27 to TRBJ2-1, with D unresolved. V lost 6 bases and J 0 bases, leaving 9 bases between the germline ends. CDR1 and CDR2 (germline): MNHEY, SMNVEV (reference sequence). This CDR3 is 14 amino acids long.

V and J are TRBV7-9 and TRBJ2-7, with TRBD1 matching over 9 bases. The ends lost 5 bases at V and 1 base at J; junction bases unmatched: 9. The germline gives CDR1 SEHNR, CDR2 FQNEAQ (reference sequence). The CDR3 totals 16 residues. In DNA, the CDR3 is TGTGCCAGCAGCGCCTCTGGGACAGGGTGGTCCTACGAGCAGTACTTC. This encodes CASSASGTGWSYEQYF.

This chain links TRBV3-1 with TRBJ2-3; TRBD2 matches at 11 bases. The V gene end was trimmed by 4 bases and the J gene end by 3 bases; junction bases not matched to a gene: 9. Per the germline V gene, CDR1 is LGHDT and CDR2 is YNNKEL (reference sequence). This CDR3 contains 17 residues. The CDR3 protein is CASSLRRLAGWTDTQYF. The CDR3 region has the DNA TGTGCCAGCAGCCTCCGGAGACTAGCGGGGTGGACAGATACGCAGTATTTT.

The V gene is TRBV5-1, the J gene TRBJ2-1, with D perhaps TRBD1 or TRBD2 (6 bases each). Trimming cost V 1 base and J 2 bases, with 13 bases left between them. This CDR3 comprises 16 residues. The germline V gene encodes CDR1 SGHRS and CDR2 YFSETQ. The CDR3 DNA reads TGCGCCAGCAGCTTGCCCGGGGGCGCAGCCTACAATGAGCAGTTCTTC. Residues: CASSLPGGAAYNEQFF.

This clonotype was observed a handful of times. The V and J genes are TRBV7-9 and TRBJ2-1; TRBD1 agrees at 7 bases. The CDR3 contains 13 residues. V shed 2 bases and J 10 bases; nucleotides not matched to a gene: 5. Per germline, CDR1 SEHNR and CDR2 FQNEAQ (reference sequence). In DNA form, the CDR3 reads TGTGCCAGCAGCTTATGGGACAGAGAAGAGCAGTTCTTC. This encodes CASSLWDREEQFF.

This clonotype has a handful of counts. The chain employs TRBV28 and TRBJ1-1, with unresolved D. Germline CDR1 reads MDHEN; CDR2 reads SYDVKM. The CDR3 contains 14 residues. V was shortened by 3 bases and J by 4 bases, with 12 bases between the two germline ends. The CDR3, as DNA: TGTGCCAGCAGTTTTCCTCGGGATAGCACTGAAGCTTTCTTT. Its translation: CASSFPRDSTEAFF.

This clonotype was seen ten or more times. The rearrangement links TRBV5-1 to TRBJ1-1, with a possible D match to TRBD1 (6 bases). CDR1 and CDR2 (germline): SGHRS, YFSETQ. CDR3 length: 15 residues. V shed 4 bases and J shed 1 base, with 14 bases lying between them. The CDR3 region is CASSRPAGENTEAFF. As DNA, the CDR3 is TGCGCCAGCAGCCGTCCGGCAGGGGAGAACACTGAAGCTTTCTTT.

This clonotype was seen more than once but under ten times. CDR3 residues: CASSIGPGQLGNRAKNIQYF. The CDR3, as DNA: TGTGCCAGCAGTATCGGTCCGGGACAGTTGGGAAACCGAGCCAAAAACATTCAGTACTTC. The chain combines TRBV28 with TRBJ2-4; TRBD1 matches at 7 bases. The CDR3 is made up of 20 amino acids. The V segment lost 5 bases and the J segment 0 bases; nucleotides outside the gene matches: 19. Germline values: CDR1 MDHEN, CDR2 SYDVKM.

This clonotype has a count of ten or more. This rearrangement joins TRBV14 to TRBJ2-4; D remains unclear. From germline, CDR1 is SGHDN and CDR2 FVKESK. The V gene lost 2 bases and the J gene lost 0 bases, with 8 bases spanning the gap. The CDR3 extends over 15 amino acids. CDR3 region: CASSQIPGAKNIQYF. The CDR3 DNA is TGTGCCAGCAGCCAAATCCCGGGAGCCAAAAACATTCAGTACTTC.

The sample holds a few counts of this clonotype. CDR3 protein: CASSIGSLTEAFF. DNA of the CDR3: TGTGCCAGTAGTATAGGGAGCCTTACTGAAGCTTTCTTT. The chain links TRBV19 to TRBJ1-1; D is undetermined. The length of the CDR3 is 13 residues. V was cut by 1 base and J by 5 bases, with 8 bases left in between. Germline-derived CDR1 and CDR2 are LNHDA and SQIVND (reference sequence). Full variable domain (missing parts from reference TRBV19 and TRBJ1-1): DGGITQSPKYLFRKEGQNVTLSCEQNLNHDAMYWYRQDPGQGLRLIYYSQIVNDFQKGDIAEGYSVSREKKESFPLTVTSAQKNPTAFYLCASSIGSLTEAFFGQGTRLTVV.

The sample holds many counts of this clonotype. The chain combines TRBV15 with TRBJ2-1, with D perhaps assigned TRBD1 or TRBD2 (5 bases each). V shed 0 bases and J shed 4 bases, with 10 bases lying between them. The germline V gene has CDR1 LNHNV and CDR2 YYDKDF (reference sequence). The CDR3 has 15 amino acids. The CDR3 nucleotides read TGTGCCACCAGCAGAGAGAGGGGCCAGTACAATGAGCAGTTCTTC. The encoded protein is CATSRERGQYNEQFF. The complete variable domain, with remaining parts taken from reference TRBV15 and TRBJ2-1, reads DAMVIQNPRYQVTQFGKPVTLSCSQTLNHNVMYWYQQKSSQAPKLLFHYYDKDFNNEADTPDNFQSRRPNTSFCFLDIRSPGLGDTAMYLCATSRERGQYNEQFFGPGTRLTVL.

This clonotype was found a few times. J is TRBJ1-4 and V is TRBV9; TRBD1 matches 11 bases. There are 14 residues in the CDR3. CDR1 and CDR2 from the germline V gene are SGDLS and YYNGEE. With V trimmed by 3 bases and J by 8 bases, 3 bases remained unmatched. In DNA form, the CDR3 reads TGTGCCAGCAGCGGGACAGGGGGCCACGAAAAACTGTTTTTT. It encodes CASSGTGGHEKLFF.